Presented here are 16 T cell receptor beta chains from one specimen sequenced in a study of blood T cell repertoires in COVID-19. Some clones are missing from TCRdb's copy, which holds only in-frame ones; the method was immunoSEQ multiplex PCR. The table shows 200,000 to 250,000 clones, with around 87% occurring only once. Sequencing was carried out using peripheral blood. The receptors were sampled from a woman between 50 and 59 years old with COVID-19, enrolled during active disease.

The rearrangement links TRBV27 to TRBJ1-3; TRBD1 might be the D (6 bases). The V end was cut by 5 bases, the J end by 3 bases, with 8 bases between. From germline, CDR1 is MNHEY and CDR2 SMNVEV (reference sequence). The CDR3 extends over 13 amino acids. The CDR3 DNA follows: TGTGCCAGCAGTACAGGGATTGGAAACACCATATATTTT. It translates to CASSTGIGNTIYF.

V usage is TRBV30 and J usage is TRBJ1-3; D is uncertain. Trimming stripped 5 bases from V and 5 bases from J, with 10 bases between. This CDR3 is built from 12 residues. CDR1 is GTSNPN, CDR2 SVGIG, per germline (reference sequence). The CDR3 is CAWGPQRNTIYF. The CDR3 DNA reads TGTGCCTGGGGGCCCCAGCGAAACACCATATATTTT.

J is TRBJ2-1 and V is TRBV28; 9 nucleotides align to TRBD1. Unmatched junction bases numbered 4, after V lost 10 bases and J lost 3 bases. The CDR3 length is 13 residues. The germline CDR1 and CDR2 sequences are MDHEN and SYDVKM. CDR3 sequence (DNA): TGTGCCACCGGGACAGGGTACTACAATGAGCAGTTCTTC. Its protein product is CATGTGYYNEQFF.

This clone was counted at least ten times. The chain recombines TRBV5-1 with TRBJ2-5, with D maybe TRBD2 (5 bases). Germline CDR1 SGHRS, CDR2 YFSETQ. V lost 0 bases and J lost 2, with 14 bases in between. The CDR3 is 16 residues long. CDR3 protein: CASSLAPGSGQETQYF. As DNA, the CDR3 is TGCGCCAGCAGCTTGGCCCCGGGGTCAGGTCAAGAGACCCAGTACTTC.

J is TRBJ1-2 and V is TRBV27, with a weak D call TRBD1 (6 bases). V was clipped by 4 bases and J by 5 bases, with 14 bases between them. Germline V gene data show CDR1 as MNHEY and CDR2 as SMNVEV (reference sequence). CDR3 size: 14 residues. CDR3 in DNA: TGTGCCAGCAGTTCGCGGACAGAGAAGTATGGCTACACCTTC. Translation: CASSSRTEKYGYTF.

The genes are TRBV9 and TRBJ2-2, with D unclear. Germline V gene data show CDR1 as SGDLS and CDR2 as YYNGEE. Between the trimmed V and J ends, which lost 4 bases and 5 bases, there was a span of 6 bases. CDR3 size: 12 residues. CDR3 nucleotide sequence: TGTGCCAGCAGCTCCTCTACCGGGGAGCTGTTTTTT. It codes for CASSSSTGELFF.

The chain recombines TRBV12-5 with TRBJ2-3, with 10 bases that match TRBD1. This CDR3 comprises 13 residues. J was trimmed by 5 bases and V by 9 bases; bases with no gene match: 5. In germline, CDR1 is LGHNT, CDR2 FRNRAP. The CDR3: CASRDRGRDTQYF. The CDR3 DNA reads TGTGCTAGCCGGGACAGGGGCCGAGATACGCAGTATTTT.

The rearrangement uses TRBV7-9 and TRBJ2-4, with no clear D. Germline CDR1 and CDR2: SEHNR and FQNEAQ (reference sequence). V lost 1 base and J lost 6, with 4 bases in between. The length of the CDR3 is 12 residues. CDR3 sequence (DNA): TGTGCCAGCAGCTTAGGAGTAAACATTCAGTACTTC. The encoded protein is CASSLGVNIQYF.

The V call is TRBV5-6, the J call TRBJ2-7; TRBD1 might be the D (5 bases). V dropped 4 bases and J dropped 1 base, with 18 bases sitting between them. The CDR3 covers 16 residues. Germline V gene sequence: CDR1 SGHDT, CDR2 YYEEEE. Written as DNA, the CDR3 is TGTGCCAGCAGCGGCCTACAGGTCACTCTTTCCTACGAGCAGTACTTC. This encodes CASSGLQVTLSYEQYF.

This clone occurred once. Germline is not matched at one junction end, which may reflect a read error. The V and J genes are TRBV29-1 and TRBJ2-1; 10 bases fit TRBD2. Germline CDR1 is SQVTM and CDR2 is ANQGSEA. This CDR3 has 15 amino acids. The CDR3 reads CSVKERGGSYNEQFF. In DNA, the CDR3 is TGCAGCGTTAAAGAGCGGGGGGGCTCCTACAATGAGCAGTTCTTC.

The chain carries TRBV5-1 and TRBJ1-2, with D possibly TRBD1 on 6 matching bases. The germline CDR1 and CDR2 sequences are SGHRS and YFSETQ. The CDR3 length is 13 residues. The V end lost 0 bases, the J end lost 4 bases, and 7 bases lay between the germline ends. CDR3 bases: TGCGCCAGCAGCTTGGAGGGGGTCTATGGCTACACCTTC. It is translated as CASSLEGVYGYTF.

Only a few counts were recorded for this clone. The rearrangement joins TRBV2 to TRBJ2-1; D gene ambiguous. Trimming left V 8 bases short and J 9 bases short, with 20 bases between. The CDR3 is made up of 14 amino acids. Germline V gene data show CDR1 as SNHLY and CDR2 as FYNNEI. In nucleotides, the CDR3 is TGTGCCAGCCAAGCCTGGGTCCAGTCGGGTGAGCAGTTCTTC. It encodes CASQAWVQSGEQFF.

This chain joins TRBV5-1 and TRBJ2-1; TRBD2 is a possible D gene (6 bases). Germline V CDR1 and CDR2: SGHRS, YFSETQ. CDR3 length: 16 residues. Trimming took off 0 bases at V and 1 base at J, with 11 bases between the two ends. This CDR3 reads CASSLGLGGSYNEQFF. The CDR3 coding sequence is TGCGCCAGCAGCTTGGGTTTAGGAGGGTCCTACAATGAGCAGTTCTTC.

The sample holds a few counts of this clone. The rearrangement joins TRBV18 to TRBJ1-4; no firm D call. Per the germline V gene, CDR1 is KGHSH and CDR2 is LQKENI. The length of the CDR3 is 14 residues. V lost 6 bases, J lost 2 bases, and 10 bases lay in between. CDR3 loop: CASSRSGTNEKLFF. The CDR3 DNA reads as TGTGCCAGCTCCCGGTCGGGGACTAATGAAAAACTGTTTTTT.

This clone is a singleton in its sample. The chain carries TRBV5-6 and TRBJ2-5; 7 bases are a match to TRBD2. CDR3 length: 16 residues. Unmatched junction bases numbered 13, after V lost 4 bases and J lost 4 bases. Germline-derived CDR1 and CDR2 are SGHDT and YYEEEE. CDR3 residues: CASSRTPSGGGETQYF. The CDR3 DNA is TGTGCCAGCAGCCGAACCCCTTCGGGGGGTGGAGAGACCCAGTACTTC.

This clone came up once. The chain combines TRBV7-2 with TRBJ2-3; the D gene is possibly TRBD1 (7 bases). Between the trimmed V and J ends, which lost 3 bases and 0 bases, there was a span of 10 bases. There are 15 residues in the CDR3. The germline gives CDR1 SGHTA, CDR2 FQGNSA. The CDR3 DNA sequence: TGTGCCAGCAGCTTCAGGGGGACTAGCACAGATACGCAGTATTTT. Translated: CASSFRGTSTDTQYF.